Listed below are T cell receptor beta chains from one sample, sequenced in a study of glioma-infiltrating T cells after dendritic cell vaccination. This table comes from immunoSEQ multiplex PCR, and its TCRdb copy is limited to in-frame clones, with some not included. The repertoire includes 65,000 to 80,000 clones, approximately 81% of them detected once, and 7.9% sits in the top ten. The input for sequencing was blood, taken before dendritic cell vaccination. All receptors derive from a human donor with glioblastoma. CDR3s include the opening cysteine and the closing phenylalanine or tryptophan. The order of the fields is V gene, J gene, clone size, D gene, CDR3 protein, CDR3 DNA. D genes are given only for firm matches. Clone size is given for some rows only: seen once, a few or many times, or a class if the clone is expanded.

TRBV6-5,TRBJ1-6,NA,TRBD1,CASSYKGQPNSPLHF,TGTGCCAGCAGTTACAAGGGACAGCCTAATTCACCCCTCCACTTT
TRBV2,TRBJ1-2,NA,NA,CASSEARVVGDGYTF,TGTGCCAGCAGTGAAGCGAGGGTTGTAGGCGATGGCTACACCTTC
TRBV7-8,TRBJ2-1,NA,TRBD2,CASSPRRTSGGLRYRFF,TGTGCCAGCAGCCCACGCCGGACTAGCGGGGGCCTTAGATACCGGTTCTTC
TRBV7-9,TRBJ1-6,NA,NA,CASSLAVSINSPLHF,TGTGCCAGCAGCTTAGCCGTCAGTATAAATTCACCCCTCCACTTT
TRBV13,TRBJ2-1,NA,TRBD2,CASSLGLAGYNEQFF,TGTGCCAGCAGCTTAGGACTAGCGGGGTACAATGAGCAGTTCTTC
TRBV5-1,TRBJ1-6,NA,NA,CASSERAPTGNSPLHF,TGCGCCAGCAGCGAGAGGGCACCAACCGGTAATTCACCCCTCCACTTT
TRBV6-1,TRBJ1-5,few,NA,CASSEAGLRHF,TGTGCCAGCAGTGAAGCTGGGCTCCGGCATTTT
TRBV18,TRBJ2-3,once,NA,CASSPARSTDTQYF,TGTGCCAGCTCACCCGCCAGAAGCACAGATACGCAGTATTTT
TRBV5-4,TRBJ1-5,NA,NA,CASSYGQISNQPQHF,TGTGCCAGCAGCTATGGACAGATTAGCAATCAGCCCCAGCATTTT
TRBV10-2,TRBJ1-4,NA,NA,CASSEGLRGYLRGEEEKLFF,TGCGCCAGCAGTGAGGGTCTCAGGGGATATCTGAGAGGCGAGGAGGAAAAACTGTTTTTT
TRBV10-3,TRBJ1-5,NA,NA,CATQDSNQPQHF,TGTGCCACACAGGATAGCAATCAGCCCCAGCATTTT
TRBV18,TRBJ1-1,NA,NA,CASSPTLYTEAFF,TGTGCCAGCTCACCAACTCTGTACACTGAAGCTTTCTTT
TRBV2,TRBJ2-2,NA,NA,CASSELGTRNTGELFF,TGTGCCAGCAGTGAATTGGGGACACGGAACACCGGGGAGCTGTTTTTT
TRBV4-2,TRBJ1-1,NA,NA,CASSQGQVNTEAFF,TGTGCCAGCAGCCAAGGACAGGTGAACACTGAAGCTTTCTTT
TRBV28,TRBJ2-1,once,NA,CASSLSAGKEQFF,TGTGCCAGCAGTTTATCGGCCGGGAAAGAGCAGTTCTTC
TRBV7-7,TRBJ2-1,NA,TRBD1,CASSLRTGGFNEQFF,TGTGCCAGCAGCTTAAGGACAGGGGGTTTCAATGAGCAGTTCTTC
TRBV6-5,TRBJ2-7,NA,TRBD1,CASSYFGTGDSYEQYF,TGTGCCAGCAGTTACTTTGGGACAGGCGACTCCTACGAGCAGTACTTC
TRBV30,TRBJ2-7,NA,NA,CAWRGWENEQYF,TGTGCCTGGAGAGGGTGGGAGAACGAGCAGTACTTC
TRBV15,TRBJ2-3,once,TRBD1,CATSPPGQGIADTQYF,TGTGCCACCAGCCCTCCGGGACAGGGCATAGCAGATACGCAGTATTTT
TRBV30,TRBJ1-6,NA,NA,CAWSGGQVYNSPLHF,TGTGCCTGGAGTGGAGGGCAGGTCTATAATTCACCCCTCCACTTT
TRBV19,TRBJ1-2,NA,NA,CASEFQGSNYGYTF,TGTGCCAGCGAATTCCAGGGTTCCAACTATGGCTACACCTTC
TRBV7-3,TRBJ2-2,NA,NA,CASSLQGFNTGELFF,TGTGCCAGCAGCTTACAGGGTTTCAACACCGGGGAGCTGTTTTTT
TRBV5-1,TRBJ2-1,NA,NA,CASSMDGYEQFF,TGCGCCAGCAGCATGGACGGTTATGAGCAGTTCTTC
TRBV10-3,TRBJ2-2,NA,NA,CAISESMQGDGELFF,TGTGCCATCAGTGAGTCTATGCAGGGCGACGGGGAGCTGTTTTTT
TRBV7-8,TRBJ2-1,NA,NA,CASSLTGTRSYNEQFF,TGTGCCAGCAGCCTTACCGGGACACGATCCTACAATGAGCAGTTCTTC